This T cell receptor (beta chain) was captured in a study of T cell repertoires in cytomegalovirus infection. On the study more broadly: It was recently identified HLA-C-restricted and well-studied HLA-B-restricted CMV epitopes that the study used. Both CMV infection and a matching HLA type were indicated by public TCR beta signatures. Study conclusions and caveats: HLA-C-restricted TCR beta clonotypes specific for CMV led the ex vivo response. Carriers of CMV and the relevant HLA type were discriminated by public TCR beta frequency.

On this clonotype: Its antigen is not known.

This CDR3 comprises 15 residues. V lost 7 bases to trimming and J lost 10 bases, with 23 bases between them. TCRdb redid the calling of the reads with MiXCR, one entry per CDR3 protein. Counted here are around 500,000 distinct CDR3 sequences, under 55% occurring once; the ten biggest clones make up about 39%. The chain recombines TRBV12-3 or TRBV12-4 with TRBJ2-1; D is perhaps TRBD1 or TRBD2 (5 bases each). Sequenced material: cultured PBMCs, taken from culture after CMV antigen stimulation. The sequence derives from a human donor in good health (CMV status not recorded). Some clones in this sample may be carry-over from other donors' samples. The CDR3 region is CASKTWGSPRVEQFF. In DNA, the CDR3 is TGTGCCAGCAAAACGTGGGGGTCTCCTAGGGTGGAGCAGTTCTTC.